This T cell receptor beta chain stems from a study of blood T cell repertoires in COVID-19. Study-wide context: T cells, B-cell-depleted T cells, or PBMCs provided the cDNA or gDNA that served as material.

Trimming removed 7 bases from V and 4 bases from J; junction bases left unmatched: 7. Per the germline V gene, CDR1 is SNHLY and CDR2 is FYNNEI. This CDR3 is 14 amino acids long. Authors' data handling: How many nucleated cells were present was estimated from reference gene primer amplification. Produced via immunoSEQ multiplex PCR; TCRdb's table is partial and in-frame only. That table is the source of V, J and clone size, and D and trimming were worked out from the DNA. The sample has nearly 25,000 clones; 80% to 90% are singletons. The chain is built from TRBV2 and TRBJ2-1, with TRBD1 matching 7 bases. The clonotype originates from a man aged 65 to 85 with acute or convalescent COVID-19. The sequenced material came from peripheral blood. For the CDR3, the DNA is TGTGCCAGCACCAAGACAGGGTGGTACAATGAGCAGTTCTTC. It specifies CASTKTGWYNEQFF.